This T cell receptor beta chain was sequenced in a study of T cell repertoires in cytomegalovirus infection. Study-level information: The public TCR beta signatures pointed to both CMV infection and matching HLA type.

The CDR3 spans 13 residues. V lost 5 bases to trimming and J lost 5 bases, with 12 bases between them. Looked up from germline, CDR1 is SGHTA and CDR2 is FQGNSA. MiXCR was run by TCRdb on the reads, yielding one entry per CDR3 protein. Of around 260,000 distinct CDR3 sequences listed, roughly 9.1% are singletons. This clonotype was seen many times. Antigen: not known. Study findings and constraints: In two of eight donors, the top clonotype was HLA-C-restricted CMV-specific.

This TCR was sampled from a human donor in good health (CMV status not recorded). Some clones in this sample may be carry-over from other donors' samples. The material sequenced was PBMCs. J is TRBJ2-5 and V is TRBV7-2; D gene ambiguous. The CDR3 DNA sequence: TGTGCCAGCAGCCCTAGTGGGTTCGAGACCCAGTACTTC. The encoded protein is CASSPSGFETQYF.